A single sample gave rise to the 18 T cell receptor beta chains below, sequenced in a study of shared clonotypes between healthy human individuals. CD8 cells regarded as naive lacked CD45RO, were positively chosen for CCR7, and omitted terminally differentiated effector memory CD45RA+ cells. The assay was immunoSEQ multiplex PCR, and TCRdb's table has in-frame clones only and misses some. The sample holds 550,000 to 600,000 clones, more than 95% seen once. Sequenced material: naive CD8+ T cells sorted from blood. Source of these receptors: a man aged 30 to 45 in good health.

The V call is TRBV6-5, the J call TRBJ2-3; D gene unclear. This CDR3 spans 14 amino acids. Germline-derived CDR1 and CDR2 are MNHEY and SVGAGI. Trimming left V 3 bases short and J 2 bases short, with 9 bases between. CDR3 sequence (DNA): TGTGCCAGCAGTTATGGGCAGTACACAGATACGCAGTATTTT. Encoded protein: CASSYGQYTDTQYF.

The V call is TRBV5-6, the J call TRBJ2-7, with 9 bases matching TRBD1. V lost 1 base and J lost 2; bases outside the gene matches: 4. This CDR3 contains 15 residues. CDR1 and CDR2 from the germline V gene are SGHDT and YYEEEE. The CDR3, as DNA: TGTGCCAGCAGCTTGTCGGGACAGGGTACCTACGAGCAGTACTTC. It specifies CASSLSGQGTYEQYF. The full variable domain, in which reference TRBV5-6 and TRBJ2-7 provide the parts outside the CDR3, is DAGVTQSPTHLIKTRGQQVTLRCSPKSGHDTVSWYQQALGQGPQFIFQYYEEEERQRGNFPDRFSGHQFPNYSSELNVNALLLGDSALYLCASSLSGQGTYEQYFGPGTRLTVT.

About this clone itself: The junction does not match germline at one end; this may be a read error. The J gene is TRBJ2-7, the V gene TRBV2; D is unresolved. Germline values: CDR1 SNHLY, CDR2 FYNNEI. This CDR3 is 12 amino acids long. The CDR3 region is CASSEYGSAQDF. The DNA of the CDR3 is TGTGCCAGCAGTGAATACGGCAGCGCCCAGGACTTC.

In the case of this clone: Other DNA sequences in this specimen translate into the identical CDR3. This sequence joins TRBV27 and TRBJ2-1; D not resolved. Trimming cost V 3 bases and J 0 bases, with 6 bases left between them. This CDR3 comprises 14 residues. Germline CDR1 reads MNHEY; CDR2 reads SMNVEV (reference sequence). The CDR3, as DNA: TGTGCCAGCAGTTTTGGCGCCTCCTACAATGAGCAGTTCTTC. It yields the protein CASSFGASYNEQFF.

The CDR3 protein is CASSFFSSGRGNEQFF. The CDR3 DNA reads TGTGCCAGCAGCTTCTTTAGTAGCGGGAGGGGGAATGAGCAGTTCTTC. The J gene is TRBJ2-1, the V gene TRBV7-9; 11 bases match TRBD2. The CDR3 sequence is 16 residues long. V was clipped by 3 bases and J by 7 bases; unmatched bases: 8. The germline V gene encodes CDR1 SEHNR and CDR2 FQNEAQ (reference sequence).

V usage is TRBV6-6 and J usage is TRBJ2-5; the D call may be TRBD1 or TRBD2 (6 bases each). Between the trimmed V and J ends, which lost 4 bases and 2 bases, there was a span of 14 bases. This CDR3 has 15 amino acids. Per the germline V gene, CDR1 is MNHNY and CDR2 is SVGAGI (reference sequence). For the CDR3, the DNA is TGTGCCAGCAGTTCCCCCCGGAGGGGGCAAGAGACCCAGTACTTC. Encoded protein: CASSSPRRGQETQYF.

Concerning this clone itself: The germline gene is not matched at one end of the junction; a read error may be the cause. The chain carries TRBV7-7 and TRBJ2-5, with D maybe TRBD2 (6 bases). The germline V gene encodes CDR1 SSHAT and CDR2 FNYEAQ (reference sequence). The CDR3 is 15 residues long. Here the CDR3 DNA reads TGTGCTAGCAGCTTAGCGGCGGCGGAACAAGAGACCCAGTACTTC. Encoded protein: CASSLAAAEQETQYF. Supplemented by reference TRBV7-7 and TRBJ2-5, the full variable domain reads GAGVSQSPRYKVTKRGQDVTLRCDPISSHATLYWYQQALGQGPEFLTYFNYEAQPDKSGLPSDRFSAERPEGSISTLTIQRTEQRDSAMYRCASSLAAAEQETQYFGPGTRLLVL.

This clone appeared a single time. V usage is TRBV11-3 and J usage is TRBJ2-1; D gene uncertain. Germline loops: CDR1 SGHNT, CDR2 YENEEA. V gave up 8 bases and J gave up 6 bases, with 14 bases separating them. This CDR3 has 13 amino acids. The CDR3 sequence: CASGVSGLNEQFF. In DNA form, the CDR3 reads TGTGCCAGCGGTGTGTCTGGCCTCAATGAGCAGTTCTTC.

The J gene is TRBJ1-5, the V gene TRBV27; D unclear. Germline CDR1 and CDR2: MNHEY and SMNVEV (reference sequence). The CDR3 totals 14 residues. Trimming took 3 bases from V and 5 from J, leaving 11 bases between them. The CDR3 DNA reads as TGTGCCAGCAGTTTGATTGCGTGGGATCAGCCCCAGCATTTT. Protein: CASSLIAWDQPQHF.

DNA of the CDR3: TGCAGTGCTAGAGAGACTAGCGAGCAGTACTTC. Amino acid sequence: CSARETSEQYF. J is TRBJ2-7 and V is TRBV20-1; TRBD2 is a possible D gene (6 bases). This CDR3 has 11 amino acids. From germline, CDR1 is DFQATT and CDR2 SNEGSKA (reference sequence). V was clipped by 0 bases and J by 6 bases, with 6 bases between them.

The chain recombines TRBV7-9 with TRBJ1-3, with 7 nucleotides matching TRBD1. CDR1 and CDR2 from the germline V gene are SEHNR and FQNEAQ (reference sequence). V shed 6 bases, J shed 4 bases, and the junction held 6 bases outside the gene matches. The CDR3 loop spans 14 amino acids. The CDR3 spells CASSKQGQGNTIYF. The CDR3 DNA reads as TGTGCCAGCAGTAAACAGGGGCAAGGAAACACCATATATTTT. Supplemented by reference TRBV7-9 and TRBJ1-3, the full variable domain reads DTGVSQNPRHKITKRGQNVTFRCDPISEHNRLYWYRQTLGQGPEFLTYFQNEAQLEKSRLLSDRFSAERPKGSFSTLEIQRTEQGDSAMYLCASSKQGQGNTIYFGEGSWLTVV.

This clone was found a few times. The V gene is TRBV11-3, the J gene TRBJ2-1; D remains ambiguous. Germline values: CDR1 SGHNT, CDR2 YENEEA. Trimming pared 5 bases from V and 0 bases from J, leaving 8 bases between. The CDR3 is 14 residues long. The DNA for the CDR3 is TGTGCCAGCAGCCAAACGAGCTCCTACAATGAGCAGTTCTTC. Residues: CASSQTSSYNEQFF.

This clone has only one observation. J is TRBJ2-7 and V is TRBV7-9; D is unresolved. V lost 4 bases and J 2 bases, leaving 15 bases between the germline ends. Germline CDR1 reads SEHNR; CDR2 reads FQNEAQ (reference sequence). The CDR3 length is 15 residues. For the CDR3, the DNA is TGTGCCAGCAGCTCCCCCCTAGTGAAGCCCTACGAGCAGTACTTC. This codes for CASSSPLVKPYEQYF.

The chain is built from TRBV7-9 and TRBJ2-3, with unresolved D. Trimming removed 5 bases at V and 5 bases at J, with 11 bases between. CDR1 and CDR2 from the germline V gene are SEHNR and FQNEAQ (reference sequence). This CDR3 has 13 amino acids. The CDR3 DNA reads TGTGCCAGCAGCGTCCTCATTAGAGATACGCAGTATTTT. It encodes CASSVLIRDTQYF.

The chain uses TRBV27 and TRBJ2-7, with D uncertain. Germline V lookup: CDR1 MNHEY, CDR2 SMNVEV (reference sequence). The CDR3 has 10 amino acids. V dropped 2 bases and J dropped 7 bases, with 3 bases sitting between them. CDR3 DNA sequence: TGTGCCAGCAGTTTACGGGAGCAGTACTTC. Residues: CASSLREQYF.

The chain uses TRBV7-9 and TRBJ2-7; a weak D match, TRBD2 (5 bases). Germline CDR1 SEHNR, CDR2 FQNEAQ (reference sequence). The CDR3 totals 14 residues. V lost 1 base and J lost 3, with 10 bases in between. CDR3 sequence reads: CASSLVEAHYEQYF. The CDR3 DNA sequence: TGTGCCAGCAGCTTAGTGGAGGCTCACTACGAGCAGTACTTC.

The gene calls are TRBV21-1 and TRBJ1-1. TRBV21-1 counts as a pseudogene. The CDR3 consists of 16 residues. In nucleotides, the CDR3 is TGTGCCAGCAGGGTGCTTATAGCTACACATCGCACTGAAGCTTTCTTT. Its translation: CASRVLIATHRTEAFF.

V and J are TRBV7-2 and TRBJ2-2; TRBD2 agrees at 10 bases. The CDR3 is 15 amino acids. V was pared by 3 bases and J by 4 bases, with 2 bases of the junction left unmatched. CDR1 is SGHTA and CDR2 is FQGNSA in the germline V gene. The CDR3 loop reads CASSFASGGTGELFF. Written as DNA, the CDR3 is TGTGCCAGCAGCTTCGCTAGCGGGGGCACCGGGGAGCTGTTTTTT.